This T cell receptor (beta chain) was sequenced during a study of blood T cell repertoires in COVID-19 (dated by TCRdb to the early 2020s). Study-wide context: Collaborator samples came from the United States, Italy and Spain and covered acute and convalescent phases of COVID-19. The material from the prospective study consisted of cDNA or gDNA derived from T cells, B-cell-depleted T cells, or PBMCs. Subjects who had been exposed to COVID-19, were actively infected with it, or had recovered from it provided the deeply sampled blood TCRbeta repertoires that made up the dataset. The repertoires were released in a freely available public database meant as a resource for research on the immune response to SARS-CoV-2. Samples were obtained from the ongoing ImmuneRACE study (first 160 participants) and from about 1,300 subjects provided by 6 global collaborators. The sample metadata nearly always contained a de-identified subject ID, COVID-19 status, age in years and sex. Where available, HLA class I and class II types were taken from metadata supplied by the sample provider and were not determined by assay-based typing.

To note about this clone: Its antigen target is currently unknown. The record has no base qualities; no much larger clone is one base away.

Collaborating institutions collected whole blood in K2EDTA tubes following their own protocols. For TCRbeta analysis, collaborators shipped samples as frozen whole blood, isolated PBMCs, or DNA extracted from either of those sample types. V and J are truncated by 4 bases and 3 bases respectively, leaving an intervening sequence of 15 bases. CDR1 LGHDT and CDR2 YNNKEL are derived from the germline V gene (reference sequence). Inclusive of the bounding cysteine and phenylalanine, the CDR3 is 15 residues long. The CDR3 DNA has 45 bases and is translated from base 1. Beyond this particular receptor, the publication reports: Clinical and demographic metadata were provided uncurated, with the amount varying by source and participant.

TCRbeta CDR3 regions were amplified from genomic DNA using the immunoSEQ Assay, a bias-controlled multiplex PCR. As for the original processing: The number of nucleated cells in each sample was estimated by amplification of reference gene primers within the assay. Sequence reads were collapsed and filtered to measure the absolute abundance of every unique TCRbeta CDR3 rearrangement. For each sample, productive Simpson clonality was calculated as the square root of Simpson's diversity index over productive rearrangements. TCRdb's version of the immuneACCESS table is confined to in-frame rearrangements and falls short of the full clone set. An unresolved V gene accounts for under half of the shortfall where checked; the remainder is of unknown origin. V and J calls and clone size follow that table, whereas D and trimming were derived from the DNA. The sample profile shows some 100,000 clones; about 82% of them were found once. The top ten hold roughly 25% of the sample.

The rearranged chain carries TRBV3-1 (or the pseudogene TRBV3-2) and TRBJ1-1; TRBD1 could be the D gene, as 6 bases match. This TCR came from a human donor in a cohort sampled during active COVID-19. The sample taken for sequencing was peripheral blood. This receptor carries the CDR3 CASSLTTGSDTEAFF. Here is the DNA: TGTGCCAGCAGCCTTACTACAGGGTCGGACACTGAAGCTTTCTTT.